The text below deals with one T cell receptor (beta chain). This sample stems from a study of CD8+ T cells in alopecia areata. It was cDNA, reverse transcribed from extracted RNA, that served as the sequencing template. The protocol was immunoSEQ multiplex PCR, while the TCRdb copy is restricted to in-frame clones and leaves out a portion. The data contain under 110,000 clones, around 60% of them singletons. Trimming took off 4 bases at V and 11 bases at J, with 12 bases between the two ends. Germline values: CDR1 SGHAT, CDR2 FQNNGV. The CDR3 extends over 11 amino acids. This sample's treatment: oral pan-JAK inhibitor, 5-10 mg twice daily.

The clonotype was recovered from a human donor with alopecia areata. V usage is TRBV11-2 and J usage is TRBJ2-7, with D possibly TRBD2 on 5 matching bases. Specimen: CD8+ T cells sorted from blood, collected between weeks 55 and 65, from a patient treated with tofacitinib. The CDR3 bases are TGTGCCAGCAGCTCCTACCGGGATAAGTACTTC. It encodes CASSSYRDKYF.